This T cell receptor (beta chain) is from a study of CD8 T cells in ankylosing spondylitis. TCRdb analysed the 5' RACE reads with MiXCR anew, one entry per CDR3 protein. The sample yields roughly 260,000 distinct CDR3 sequences, 20% seen once. The CDR3 totals 15 residues. The V and J ends lost 5 bases and 3 bases, in that order; junction bases with no gene match: 5. Germline V CDR1 and CDR2: MNHEY, SMNVEV (reference sequence). The chain links TRBV27 to TRBJ1-5; 9 bases align to TRBD1. The receptor was isolated from a male donor with ankylosing spondylitis or in good health (not recorded which). The sample taken for sequencing was blood, either unsorted or a sorted T cell fraction (not recorded which). The CDR3, as DNA: TGTGCCAGCAGTCCCCGGGACAGGGCCAATCAGCCCCAGCATTTT. It specifies CASSPRDRANQPQHF.